This T cell receptor beta chain was identified during a study of cytomegalovirus exposure and HLA in healthy donors. About the study: Early release data held around 82 million unique TCRs from HLA-typed donors. Study observations and caveats: Some public TCRs appeared in many individuals, while most sequences were rare.

Both 60 Vbeta primers and 13 Jbeta primers went into the PCR. Repertoires were generated with immunoSEQ multiplex PCR, while TCRdb's copy carries only in-frame clones and drops some. The sample shows about 100,000 clones, 77% of them seen only once. CDR1 is SGHRS, CDR2 YFSETQ, per germline. Germline trimming cut 2 bases from V and 2 bases from J; bases unmatched to any gene: 2. The CDR3 sequence is 15 residues long. Of note for this clone: Its specificity is not known.

The source is a male donor in good health and CMV-seronegative. The rearrangement joins TRBV5-1 to TRBJ2-7, with 12 nucleotides matching TRBD2. The sequenced material came from PBMCs. Written as DNA, the CDR3 is TGCGCCAGCAGCTTCGGACTAGCGGGGCCCTACGAGCAGTACTTC. Its translation is CASSFGLAGPYEQYF.